The next 2 T cell receptor beta chains were all read from a single sample in a study of blood T cells in healthy people across ages. Primed by a sample-barcoded 5' primer and a J-beta primer mix, a second PCR proceeded for about 6 to 12 cycles. MiXCR, run by TCRdb on the 5' RACE reads, gives a single entry per CDR3 protein. In the table there are 800,000 to 1,000,000 distinct CDR3 sequences, 40% to 60% of which are singletons. Material: blood. All receptors come from a man aged 25 to 45 in good health.

There are a few counts of this clonotype. The chain combines TRBV30 with TRBJ1-6, with a weak D call TRBD1 (5 bases). V lost 8 bases and J lost 9, with 20 bases in between. Germline V gene sequence: CDR1 GTSNPN, CDR2 SVGIG (reference sequence). The CDR3 runs 14 residues. The CDR3 DNA follows: TGTGCCGGATGGACAAGGGCCACCGGTTCACCCCTCCACTTT. Translation gives CAGWTRATGSPLHF.

The genes are TRBV7-9 and TRBJ2-3, with D possibly called TRBD1 or TRBD2 (6 bases each). Trimming shortened V by 2 bases and J by 0 bases, and 18 bases separated the two germline ends. This CDR3 contains 18 residues. Germline V CDR1 and CDR2: SEHNR, FQNEAQ (reference sequence). The CDR3 here is CASSLKIRGAFSTDTQYF. The DNA for the CDR3 is TGTGCCAGCAGCTTAAAGATTAGGGGGGCCTTCAGCACAGATACGCAGTATTTT.